Listed below are T cell receptor beta chains from one sample, sequenced in a study of control samples from healthy donors and cancer patients. Sequenced by immunoSEQ multiplex PCR; TCRdb stores in-frame clones only, minus some. The profile shows approximately 87,000 clones, around 83% of them singletons. The source material was blood. Receptors were obtained from a woman between 50 and 59 years old in good health. The CDR3 runs from the conserved cysteine through the conserved F or W. Each record gives: clone size, V gene, D gene, J gene, CDR3 protein, CDR3 DNA. A D gene is named only where the DNA matches it firmly. A row's size may be missing; if present it is once, few, many or a size class.

.	TRBV19	.	TRBJ1-5	CASRVRGDGQPQHF	TGTGCCAGTAGAGTGCGGGGTGACGGTCAGCCCCAGCATTTT
.	TRBV7-9	.	TRBJ2-2	CASSLLAGHTGELFF	TGTGCCAGCAGCCTGCTGGCCGGACACACCGGGGAGCTGTTTTTT
.	TRBV5-4	TRBD2	TRBJ2-3	CASSSAGRAGTDTQYF	TGTGCCAGCAGCTCTGCCGGGAGGGCCGGGACAGATACGCAGTATTTT
.	TRBV5-4	TRBD1	TRBJ2-7	CASSSNRGYEQYF	TGTGCCAGCAGCTCTAACAGGGGTTACGAGCAGTACTTC
.	TRBV4-3	.	TRBJ1-4	CASSQQGIEKLFF	TGCGCCAGCAGCCAACAGGGAATTGAAAAACTGTTTTTT
.	TRBV5-1	.	TRBJ1-1	CASPGPPVNTEAFF	TGCGCCAGCCCTGGACCCCCCGTGAACACTGAAGCTTTCTTT
once	TRBV19	.	TRBJ1-4	CASSIFRGAQEKLFF	TGTGCCAGTAGTATCTTCAGGGGAGCACAAGAAAAACTGTTTTTT
.	TRBV18	.	TRBJ2-7	CASSQGRSPNEQYF	TGTGCCAGCTCACAGGGTCGGAGTCCCAACGAGCAGTACTTC
.	TRBV11-2	.	TRBJ2-6	CASRVGVAGANVLTF	TGTGCCAGCAGGGTAGGGGTGGCTGGGGCCAACGTCCTGACTTTC
.	TRBV5-1	.	TRBJ1-2	CASSPETGDYGYTF	TGCGCCAGCAGTCCCGAGACAGGTGACTATGGCTACACCTTC
.	TRBV19	TRBD1	TRBJ1-4	CASSKPGTGREKLFF	TGTGCCAGTAGTAAACCCGGGACAGGAAGAGAAAAACTGTTTTTT
.	TRBV11-3	TRBD2	TRBJ2-7	CASSLRKAGGPGYEQYF	TGTGCCAGCAGCTTACGGAAAGCGGGAGGGCCTGGTTACGAGCAGTACTTC
.	TRBV6-4	TRBD1	TRBJ2-3	CASSTGGESNTQYF	TGTGCCAGCAGTACAGGGGGCGAAAGTAACACGCAGTATTTT
.	TRBV2	TRBD1	TRBJ2-5	CASSGRTGDQETQYF	TGTGCCAGCAGTGGTAGGACAGGGGACCAAGAGACCCAGTACTTC
.	TRBV4-1	TRBD1	TRBJ2-6	CASSRGQGSSGANVLTF	TGCGCCAGCAGCCGGGGACAGGGGAGCTCTGGGGCCAACGTCCTGACTTTC
.	TRBV14	.	TRBJ2-1	CASSQEWGEQFF	TGTGCCAGCAGCCAGGAGTGGGGGGAGCAGTTCTTC
.	TRBV18	TRBD2	TRBJ2-3	CASSPVAGGRDTQYF	TGTGCCAGCTCACCCGTCGCGGGGGGGCGGGATACGCAGTATTTT
.	TRBV6-2/TRBV6-3	TRBD1	TRBJ1-6	CASSWDRVNSPLHF	TGTGCCAGCAGTTGGGACAGGGTAAATTCACCCCTCCACTTT
.	TRBV29-1	.	TRBJ1-4	CSALPSGATNEKLFF	TGCAGCGCGCTGCCTTCGGGTGCAACTAATGAAAAACTGTTTTTT
once	TRBV2	.	TRBJ2-7	CASSGDTTYEQYF	TGTGCCAGCAGTGGTGACACAACCTACGAGCAGTACTTC
.	TRBV27	TRBD1	TRBJ1-6	CASRSTGGNSPLHF	TGTGCCAGCAGATCGACAGGGGGTAATTCACCCCTCCACTTT
.	TRBV2	TRBD2	TRBJ2-1	CASRRLGGASSNEQFF	TGTGCCAGCAGGAGACTCGGGGGGGCGAGCAGCAATGAGCAGTTCTTC
.	TRBV11-2	TRBD1	TRBJ1-3	CASSSQGTALSGNTIYF	TGTGCCAGCAGCTCACAGGGGACGGCGCTCTCTGGAAACACCATATATTTT
.	TRBV18	TRBD2	TRBJ2-7	CASSPSGRTGEQYF	TGTGCCAGCTCACCAAGCGGGAGGACTGGCGAGCAGTACTTC
.	TRBV28	.	TRBJ1-2	CASSERGSADYGYTF	TGTGCCAGCAGCGAGCGTGGGTCCGCCGACTATGGCTACACCTTC
.	TRBV15	.	TRBJ1-1	CATSREFAGEGSWMNTEAFF	TGTGCCACCAGCAGAGAATTTGCGGGGGAGGGAAGTTGGATGAACACTGAAGCTTTCTTT
few	TRBV9	.	TRBJ1-2	CASSARAGDNGYTF	TGTGCCAGCAGCGCCCGCGCAGGGGACAATGGCTACACCTTC
.	TRBV27	TRBD2	TRBJ2-7	CASEGLAASSRREQYF	TGTGCCAGCGAAGGACTAGCGGCCTCTTCCCGCCGCGAGCAGTACTTC
few	TRBV7-9	.	TRBJ1-6	CASTPLRNSPLHF	TGTGCCAGCACCCCGTTACGGAATTCACCCCTCCACTTT
.	TRBV25-1	.	TRBJ1-6	CASSATGSNSPLHF	TGTGCCAGCAGTGCAACAGGGTCTAATTCACCCCTCCACTTT